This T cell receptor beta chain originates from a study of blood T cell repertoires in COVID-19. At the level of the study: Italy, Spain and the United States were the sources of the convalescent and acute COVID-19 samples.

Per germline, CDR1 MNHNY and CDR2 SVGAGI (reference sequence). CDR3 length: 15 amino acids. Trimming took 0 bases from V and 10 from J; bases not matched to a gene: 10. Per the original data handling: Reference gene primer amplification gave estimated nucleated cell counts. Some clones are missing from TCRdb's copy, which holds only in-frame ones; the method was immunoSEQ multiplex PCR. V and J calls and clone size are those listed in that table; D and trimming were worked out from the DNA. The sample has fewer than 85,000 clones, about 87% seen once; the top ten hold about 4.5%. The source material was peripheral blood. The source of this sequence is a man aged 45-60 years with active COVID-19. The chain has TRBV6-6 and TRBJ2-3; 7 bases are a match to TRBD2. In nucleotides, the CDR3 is TGTGCCAGCAGTTACTCGGTCCTAGCGGAAAACGCGCAGTATTTT. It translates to CASSYSVLAENAQYF.